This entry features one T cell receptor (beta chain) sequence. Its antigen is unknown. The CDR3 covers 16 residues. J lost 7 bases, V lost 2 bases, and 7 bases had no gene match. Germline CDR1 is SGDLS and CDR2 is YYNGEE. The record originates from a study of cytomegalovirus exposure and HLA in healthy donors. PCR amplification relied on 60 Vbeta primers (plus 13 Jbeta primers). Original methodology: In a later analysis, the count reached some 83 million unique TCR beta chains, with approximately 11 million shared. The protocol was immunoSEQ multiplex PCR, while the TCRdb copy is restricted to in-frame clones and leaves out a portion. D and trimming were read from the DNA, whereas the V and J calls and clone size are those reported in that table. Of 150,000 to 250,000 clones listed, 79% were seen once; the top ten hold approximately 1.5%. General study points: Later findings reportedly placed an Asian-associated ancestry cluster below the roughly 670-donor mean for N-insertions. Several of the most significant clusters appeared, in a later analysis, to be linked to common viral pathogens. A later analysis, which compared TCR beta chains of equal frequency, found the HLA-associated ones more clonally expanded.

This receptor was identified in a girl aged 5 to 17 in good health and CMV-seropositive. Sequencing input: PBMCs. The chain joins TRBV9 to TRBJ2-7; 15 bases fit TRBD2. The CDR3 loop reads CASSVSGTSGGREQYF. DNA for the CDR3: TGTGCCAGCAGCGTCTCAGGGACTAGCGGGGGGCGGGAGCAGTACTTC.